Below, 5 T cell receptor beta chains from the same sample are listed, as sequenced in a study of CD8+CD57+ T cells in acquired aplastic anemia (dated by TCRdb to the late 2010s). Sequencing relied on an Illumina HiSeq 2000. Genomic DNA served as template for TCR beta VDJ combination and CDR3 sequence profiling. The public reads were run again by TCRdb, first through fastp at Q25 and then through MiXCR, and only productive beta chains were kept. Rows are unified per CDR3 protein, each entry keeping the most common DNA and genes. This sample is represented by some 180,000 distinct CDR3 sequences; approximately 49% of them were singletons. The ten largest clonotypes hold approximately 2.9% of the sample. Sequencing was carried out using sorted CD4+, CD8+, or CD8+CD57+ T cells (not recorded which) from PBMCs. The receptors stem from a human donor in good health.

This rearrangement joins TRBV12-3 or TRBV12-4 to TRBJ2-3; D is unclear. V lost 11 bases and J 8 bases, leaving 14 bases between the germline ends. CDR3 size: 11 residues. The CDR3 sequence: CAAGIWGTQYF. DNA of the CDR3: TGTGCCGCAGGAATTTGGGGTACGCAGTATTTT.

In the case of this clonotype: The DNA is left out, because the CDR3 cannot be placed on it with certainty; the CDR3 is given as TCRdb lists it. The chain employs TRBV7-9 and TRBJ2-5; TRBD2 is the table's D call and was not checked against the DNA. The germline V gene has CDR1 SEHNR and CDR2 FQNEAQ (reference sequence). The CDR3 extends over 21 residues, inclusive of both ends. CDR3 in amino acids: CASSFYICSARDRLAGETQYF.

The V call is TRBV7-3, the J call TRBJ1-6; D uncertain. Trimming removed 0 bases at V and 10 bases at J, with 10 bases between. The CDR3 consists of 14 residues. CDR1 and CDR2 (germline): SGHTA, FQGTGA. CDR3 nucleotides: TGTGCCAGCAGCTTAACAGGGTTTAGCTCACCCCTCCACTTT. It translates to CASSLTGFSSPLHF.

The table lists this clonotype with many counts. The gene calls are TRBV2 and TRBJ1-5, with 9 bases that match TRBD1. V shed 4 bases and J 6 bases; nucleotides not matched to a gene: 4. This CDR3 comprises 14 residues. Germline CDR1 SNHLY, CDR2 FYNNEI. The DNA for the CDR3 is TGTGCCAGCAGTGGGACAGGGGACAGTCAGCCCCAGCATTTT. This codes for CASSGTGDSQPQHF.

As concerns this clonotype: Since a much larger clone is just one base distant, this may be a read error. The chain joins TRBV6-5 to TRBJ1-1, with D uncertain. The CDR3 is 13 amino acids. The germline V gene has CDR1 MNHEY and CDR2 SVGAGI. Trimming stripped 2 bases from V and 4 bases from J, with 8 bases between. In DNA form, the CDR3 reads TGTGCCAGCAGTTACCACGAGGGCACTGAAGCTTTCTTT. Translating it yields CASSYHEGTEAFF.